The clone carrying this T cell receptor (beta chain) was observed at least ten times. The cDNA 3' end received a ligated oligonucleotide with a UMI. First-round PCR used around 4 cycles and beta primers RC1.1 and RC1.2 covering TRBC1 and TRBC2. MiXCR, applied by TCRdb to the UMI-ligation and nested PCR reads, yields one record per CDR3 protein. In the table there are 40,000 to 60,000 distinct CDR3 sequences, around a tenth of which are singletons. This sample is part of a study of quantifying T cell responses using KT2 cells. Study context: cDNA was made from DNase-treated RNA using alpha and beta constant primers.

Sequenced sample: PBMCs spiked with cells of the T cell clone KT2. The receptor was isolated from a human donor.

Here the CDR3 reads CASSLRQGYEQYF. The DNA for the CDR3 is TGTGCCAGCTCGCTGAGACAGGGGTACGAGCAGTACTTC. The genes are TRBV18 and TRBJ2-7; 8 bases map to TRBD1. Per germline, CDR1 KGHSH and CDR2 LQKENI. The CDR3 extends over 13 amino acids. V lost 6 bases and J lost 4; bases outside the gene matches: 5.